The T cell receptor (beta chain) described here comes from a study of CD4 T cells in relation to SARS-CoV-2 and coronaviruses. A remark on this clone: What it binds is unknown.

The assay was immunoSEQ multiplex PCR, and TCRdb's table has in-frame clones only and misses some. Of some 45,000 clones detected, 82% appear once; the ten largest clones hold 1.4%. There are 18 residues in the CDR3. CDR1 and CDR2 (germline): SGHAT, FQNNGV. The V gene lost 2 bases and the J gene lost 1 base, with 18 bases spanning the gap. This sequence was found in an adult with COVID-19. Sequencing input: naive CD4+ T cells from PBMCs, cultured in vitro. The subset here: naive CD4+ T cells isolated by negative enrichment. J is TRBJ1-5 and V is TRBV11-2, with D maybe TRBD1 (5 bases). CDR3 nucleotides: TGTGCCAGCAGCTTAAAGGGGCCGGAGGTTCCAAGCAATCAGCCCCAGCATTTT. Protein product: CASSLKGPEVPSNQPQHF.